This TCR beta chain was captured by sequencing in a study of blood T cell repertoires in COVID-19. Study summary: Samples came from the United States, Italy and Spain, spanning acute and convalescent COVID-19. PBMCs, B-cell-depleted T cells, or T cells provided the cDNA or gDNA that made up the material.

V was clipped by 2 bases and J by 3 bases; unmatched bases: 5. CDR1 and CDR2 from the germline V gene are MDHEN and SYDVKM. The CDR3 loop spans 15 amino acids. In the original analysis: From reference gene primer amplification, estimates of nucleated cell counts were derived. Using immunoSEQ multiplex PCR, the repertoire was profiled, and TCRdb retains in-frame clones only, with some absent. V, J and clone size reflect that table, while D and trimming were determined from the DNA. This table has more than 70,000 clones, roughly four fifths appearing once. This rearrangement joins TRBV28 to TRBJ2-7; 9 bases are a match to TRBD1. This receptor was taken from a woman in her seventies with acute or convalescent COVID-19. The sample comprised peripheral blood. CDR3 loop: CASSLGGQGNYEQYF. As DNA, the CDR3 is TGTGCCAGCAGTTTAGGGGGACAGGGAAACTACGAGCAGTACTTC.